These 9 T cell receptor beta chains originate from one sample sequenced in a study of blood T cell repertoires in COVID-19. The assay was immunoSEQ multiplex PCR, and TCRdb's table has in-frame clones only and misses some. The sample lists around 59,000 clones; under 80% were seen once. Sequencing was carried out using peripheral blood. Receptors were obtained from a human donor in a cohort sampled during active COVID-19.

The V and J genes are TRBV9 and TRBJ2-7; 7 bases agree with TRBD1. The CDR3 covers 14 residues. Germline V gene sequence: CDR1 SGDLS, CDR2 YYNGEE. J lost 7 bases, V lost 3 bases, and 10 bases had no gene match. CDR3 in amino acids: CASSGQGTPGEQYF. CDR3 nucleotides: TGTGCCAGCAGCGGACAGGGTACCCCAGGGGAGCAGTACTTC.

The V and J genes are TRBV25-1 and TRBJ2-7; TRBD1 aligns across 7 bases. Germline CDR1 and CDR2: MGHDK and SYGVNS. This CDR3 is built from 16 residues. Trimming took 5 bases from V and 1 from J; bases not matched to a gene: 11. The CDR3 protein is CASSLLNRGESYEQYF. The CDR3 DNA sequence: TGTGCCAGCAGTCTCCTGAACAGGGGCGAGTCCTACGAGCAGTACTTC.

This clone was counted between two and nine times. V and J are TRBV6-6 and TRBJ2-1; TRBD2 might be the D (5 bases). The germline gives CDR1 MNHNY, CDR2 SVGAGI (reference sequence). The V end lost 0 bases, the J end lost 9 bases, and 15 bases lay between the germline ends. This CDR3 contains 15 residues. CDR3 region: CASSYSAGPRGEQFF. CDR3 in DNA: TGTGCCAGCAGTTACTCCGCGGGCCCCCGGGGTGAGCAGTTCTTC.

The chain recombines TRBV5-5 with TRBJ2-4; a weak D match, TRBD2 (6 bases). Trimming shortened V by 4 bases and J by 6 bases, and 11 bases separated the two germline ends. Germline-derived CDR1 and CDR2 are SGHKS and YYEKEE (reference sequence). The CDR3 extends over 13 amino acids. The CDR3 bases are TGTGCCAGCAGCCGGGGGACGGTAAACATTCAGTACTTC. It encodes CASSRGTVNIQYF.

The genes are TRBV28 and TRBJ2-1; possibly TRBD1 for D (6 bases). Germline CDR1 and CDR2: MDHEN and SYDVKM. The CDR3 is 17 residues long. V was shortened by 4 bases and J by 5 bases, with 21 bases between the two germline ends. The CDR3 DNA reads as TGTGCCAGCAGTTACCGACAGACAGGAGCCCACCACAATGAGCAGTTCTTC. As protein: CASSYRQTGAHHNEQFF. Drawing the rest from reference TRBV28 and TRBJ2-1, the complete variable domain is DVKVTQSSRYLVKRTGEKVFLECVQDMDHENMFWYRQDPGLGLRLIYFSYDVKMKEKGDIPEGYSVSREKKERFSLILESASTNQTSMYLCASSYRQTGAHHNEQFFGPGTRLTVL.

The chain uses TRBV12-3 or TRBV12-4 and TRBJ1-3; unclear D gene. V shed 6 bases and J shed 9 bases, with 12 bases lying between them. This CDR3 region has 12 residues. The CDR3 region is CASRADYPTIYF. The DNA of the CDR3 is TGTGCCAGCAGGGCAGACTATCCCACCATATATTTT.

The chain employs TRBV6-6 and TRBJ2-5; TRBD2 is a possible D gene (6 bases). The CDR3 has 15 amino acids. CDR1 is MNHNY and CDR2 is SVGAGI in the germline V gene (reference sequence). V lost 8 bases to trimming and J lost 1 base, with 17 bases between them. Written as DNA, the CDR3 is TGTGCCAGCGCTCAGGGACGGGGGATCCAAGAGACCCAGTACTTC. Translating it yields CASAQGRGIQETQYF.

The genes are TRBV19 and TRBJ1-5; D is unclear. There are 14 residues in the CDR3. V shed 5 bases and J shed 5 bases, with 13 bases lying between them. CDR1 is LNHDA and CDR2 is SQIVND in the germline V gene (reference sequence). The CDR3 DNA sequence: TGTGCCAGTAGTCCCAGACGGGTTGATCAGCCCCAGCATTTT. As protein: CASSPRRVDQPQHF.

CDR3 sequence (DNA): TGTGCCAGCAGTACAGTAAATGAGCAGTTCTTC. It codes for CASSTVNEQFF. The genes are TRBV12-3 or TRBV12-4 and TRBJ2-1; no reliable D call. V shed 5 bases and J shed 7 bases, with 6 bases lying between them. This CDR3 comprises 11 residues.